The entry below describes one T cell receptor beta chain. These data are taken from a study of identical twins. Each CDR3 protein is one row after TCRdb ran MiXCR on the 5' RACE reads. The table includes about 470,000 distinct CDR3 sequences, 20% to 30% detected once. Looked up from germline, CDR1 is DFQATT and CDR2 is SNEGSKA (reference sequence). This CDR3 has 15 amino acids. V dropped 3 bases and J dropped 7; count of bases not matched to a gene: 8. This same sample was also part of a study on T cells expressing NK-cell markers. That source reports: Clarity on HCMV specificity was lacking for the expanded NKG2C+ T cell clones.

Sequencing input: CD4+ T cells sorted from blood. This TCR came from a woman aged 18-29 years in good health. The chain recombines TRBV20-1 with TRBJ2-1; 11 bases line up with TRBD2. This CDR3 reads CSASSLAGGGNEQFF. CDR3 DNA sequence: TGCAGTGCTAGTAGTCTAGCGGGAGGCGGGAATGAGCAGTTCTTC.